The rows below give T cell receptor beta chains drawn from one sample of a study of shared T cell receptors in the human thymus. Profiled with immunoSEQ multiplex PCR; TCRdb holds only in-frame clones, not every one. Of approximately 660,000 clones listed, 88% were seen once; the top ten hold about 0.01%. The same sample was also studied in work on human thymus T cells.

Input material: thymocytes. These receptors came from a boy under two years old with a congenital heart defect. The CDR3 runs from the conserved cysteine through the conserved F or W. The D gene is left open where the match is weak. Clone size is not always given. Where it is, it says once, few, many or a class for expanded clones.

d_call	clone_size	v_call	j_call	cdr3_aa	cdr3_nt
NA	few	TRBV28	TRBJ1-4	CASSLGGNEKLFF	TGTGCCAGCAGTTTGGGAGGTAATGAAAAACTGTTTTTT
NA	NA	TRBV27	TRBJ2-3	CASSPPPLTDTQYF	TGTGCCAGCAGTCCCCCCCCCTTGACAGATACGCAGTATTTT
NA	NA	TRBV19	TRBJ1-1	CASSQPGPEAFF	TGTGCCAGTAGTCAACCGGGTCCCGAAGCTTTCTTT
NA	NA	TRBV25-1	TRBJ1-4	CASSTGGRGEKLFF	TGTGCCAGCAGCACCGGGGGAAGAGGTGAAAAACTGTTTTTT
TRBD1	NA	TRBV30	TRBJ1-3	CAWRMTGGKGNTIYF	TGTGCCTGGAGGATGACAGGGGGAAAAGGAAACACCATATATTTT
TRBD2	NA	TRBV11-3	TRBJ2-7	CASSFGLDATYEQYF	TGTGCCAGCAGCTTCGGACTAGACGCGACCTACGAGCAGTACTTC
TRBD2	NA	TRBV7-2	TRBJ2-7	CASSPVVLAGRVPFNEQYF	TGTGCCAGCAGCCCAGTAGTCCTAGCGGGGCGTGTTCCTTTTAACGAGCAGTACTTC
TRBD2	NA	TRBV2	TRBJ2-7	CASSEALRPSGNYEQYF	TGTGCCAGCAGTGAAGCGCTTCGCCCTAGCGGGAATTACGAGCAGTACTTC
NA	NA	TRBV11-2	TRBJ2-4	CASSPGGAKNIQYF	TGTGCCAGCAGCCCCGGCGGGGCCAAAAACATTCAGTACTTC
NA	NA	TRBV1	TRBJ2-1	CTTRGGAGGSYNEQFF	TGCACCACCAGAGGGGGGGCGGGAGGGTCCTACAATGAGCAGTTCTTC
NA	NA	TRBV6-1	TRBJ2-1	CASSRAGEQFF	TGTGCCAGCAGCCGGGCGGGTGAGCAGTTCTTC
NA	NA	TRBV28	TRBJ2-7	CASSPFKGGEQYF	TGTGCCAGCAGTCCCTTCAAAGGGGGCGAGCAGTACTTC
NA	few	TRBV27	TRBJ2-3	CASSLAFWAGRSTDTQYF	TGTGCCAGCAGTTTAGCCTTCTGGGCGGGGCGTAGCACAGATACGCAGTATTTT
NA	NA	TRBV10-2	TRBJ2-5	CASSGLQETQYF	TGCGCCAGCAGTGGACTCCAAGAGACCCAGTACTTC
NA	NA	TRBV27	TRBJ2-7	CASSSDEQYF	TGTGCCAGCAGTTCGGACGAGCAGTACTTC
NA	NA	TRBV27	TRBJ2-3	CATQGLHFHGPGDTQYF	TGTGCCACCCAGGGTCTCCACTTCCACGGGCCTGGAGATACGCAGTATTTT
NA	NA	TRBV27	TRBJ2-1	CASSDGTEQFF	TGTGCCAGCAGTGACGGGACAGAGCAGTTCTTC
NA	NA	TRBV7-9	TRBJ1-3	CASSFTGRGLSGNTIYF	TGTGCCAGCAGCTTTACTGGTAGGGGCCTCTCTGGAAACACCATATATTTT
TRBD1	NA	TRBV7-6	TRBJ1-4	CASSFPQGGEKLFF	TGTGCCAGCAGCTTCCCACAGGGGGGAGAAAAACTGTTTTTT
NA	NA	TRBV27	TRBJ2-7	CASSGQPMDYEQYF	TGTGCCAGCAGTGGACAGCCCATGGACTACGAGCAGTACTTC
NA	NA	TRBV7-2	TRBJ2-5	CASSLSPETQYF	TGTGCCAGCAGCCTAAGCCCCGAGACCCAGTACTTC
NA	NA	TRBV7-4	TRBJ1-2	CASSPRPARRSNYGYTF	TGTGCCAGCAGCCCGCGGCCGGCCCGGAGATCGAACTATGGCTACACCTTC
TRBD2	NA	TRBV7-9	TRBJ2-5	CASSPLAGVSETQYF	TGTGCCAGCAGCCCACTAGCGGGAGTATCAGAGACCCAGTACTTC
TRBD1	NA	TRBV7-9	TRBJ2-7	CASSREGTGDYEQYF	TGTGCCAGCAGCCGTGAAGGGACAGGGGACTACGAGCAGTACTTC
NA	NA	TRBV11-2	TRBJ1-5	CASSWGGSSNQPQHF	TGTGCCAGCAGTTGGGGGGGGTCCAGCAATCAGCCCCAGCATTTT
TRBD2	NA	TRBV28	TRBJ2-1	CASSFPPSGEGGEQFF	TGTGCCAGCAGTTTCCCCCCTAGCGGGGAGGGGGGTGAGCAGTTCTTC
NA	NA	TRBV5-1	TRBJ2-7	CASSLGLASPEQYF	TGCGCCAGCAGCTTGGGCCTAGCCTCCCCCGAGCAGTACTTC
TRBD1	NA	TRBV12-5	TRBJ1-1	CASGLCQGGCTEAFF	TGTGCTAGTGGTTTGTGTCAAGGGGGCTGCACTGAAGCTTTCTTT
NA	few	TRBV9	TRBJ2-2	CASSVDCPGGTGELFF	TGTGCCAGCAGCGTAGATTGTCCCGGGGGCACCGGGGAGCTGTTTTTT
NA	NA	TRBV6-6	TRBJ2-3	CASSYPRGADTQYF	TGTGCCAGCAGTTATCCAAGAGGCGCAGATACGCAGTATTTT
TRBD2	NA	TRBV28	TRBJ2-1	CASSSCLAAYNEQFF	TGTGCCAGCAGTTCGTGCCTAGCGGCCTACAATGAGCAGTTCTTC
NA	NA	TRBV5-8	TRBJ1-2	CASSSERDYYGYTF	TGTGCCAGCAGCTCTGAGAGGGACTACTATGGCTACACCTTC
NA	few	TRBV27	TRBJ1-4	CASSFQGGGGNEKLFF	TGTGCCAGCAGTTTCCAAGGGGGGGGAGGTAATGAAAAACTGTTTTTT
TRBD2	NA	TRBV13	TRBJ2-4	CASRPAGGDIQYF	TGTGCCAGCAGACCAGCGGGAGGGGACATTCAGTACTTC
TRBD2	NA	TRBV5-6	TRBJ2-1	CASSLEGGRLNEQFF	TGTGCCAGCAGCTTGGAAGGCGGGAGGCTCAATGAGCAGTTCTTC
NA	few	TRBV6-1	TRBJ2-7	CASSEATRYEQYF	TGTGCCAGCAGTGAAGCGACTAGGTACGAGCAGTACTTC
NA	NA	TRBV4-3	TRBJ2-2	CASSQDVGRYTGELFF	TGCGCCAGCAGCCAAGACGTGGGGCGGTACACCGGGGAGCTGTTTTTT
TRBD1	NA	TRBV19	TRBJ2-7	CASSIHRGGEQYF	TGTGCCAGTAGTATTCACAGGGGTGGCGAGCAGTACTTC
NA	once	TRBV28	TRBJ2-1	CASSPKERNEQFF	TGTGCCAGCAGTCCAAAAGAGCGGAATGAGCAGTTCTTC
NA	NA	TRBV6-5	TRBJ2-6	CASSLAGANVLTF	TGTGCCAGCAGTTTAGCTGGGGCCAACGTCCTGACTTTC
TRBD1	once	TRBV10-3	TRBJ2-1	CAISETRDRPYNEQFF	TGTGCCATCAGTGAAACCAGGGACAGGCCTTACAATGAGCAGTTCTTC
TRBD2	NA	TRBV29-1	TRBJ2-1	CSVEGGTSGRLKVVGEQFF	TGCAGCGTTGAAGGGGGGACTAGCGGGAGACTGAAGGTAGTAGGGGAGCAGTTCTTC
NA	NA	TRBV5-4	TRBJ1-3	CASSLEQASSGNTIYF	TGTGCCAGCAGCTTGGAACAGGCTAGCTCTGGAAACACCATATATTTT
TRBD2	NA	TRBV7-9	TRBJ2-7	CASSFTSGRGAGSYEQYF	TGTGCCAGCAGCTTCACTAGCGGGAGAGGGGCGGGGAGCTACGAGCAGTACTTC
NA	NA	TRBV5-4	TRBJ1-1	CAVCTGLEAFF	TGTGCCGTCTGCACAGGGCTCGAAGCTTTCTTT
TRBD2	NA	TRBV27	TRBJ2-1	CASSLGGGNEQFF	TGTGCCAGCAGCCTCGGCGGGGGCAATGAGCAGTTCTTC
NA	NA	TRBV4-2	TRBJ1-1	CASSQDNVGRGRTEAFF	TGTGCCAGCAGCCAAGATAACGTTGGAAGGGGAAGGACTGAAGCTTTCTTT
TRBD1	NA	TRBV29-1	TRBJ2-1	CSVVGWDRGLGGQFF	TGCAGCGTGGTCGGGTGGGACAGGGGGCTGGGGGGGCAGTTCTTC
NA	once	TRBV4-3	TRBJ2-3	CASSQGRYRDPDTQYF	TGCGCCAGCAGCCAAGGGCGATACAGGGACCCAGATACGCAGTATTTT
TRBD2	NA	TRBV6-6	TRBJ2-1	CASSYPGLAGNEQFF	TGTGCCAGCAGTTACCCGGGACTAGCGGGGAATGAGCAGTTCTTC
NA	once	TRBV27	TRBJ1-2	CASSSGRSYGYTF	TGTGCCAGCAGTTCAGGCAGGTCCTATGGCTACACCTTC
TRBD1	few	TRBV12-5	TRBJ2-1	CASGLVTYDRVPSIYNEQFF	TGTGCTAGTGGTTTGGTAACATACGACAGGGTGCCATCGATATACAATGAGCAGTTCTTC